Sequencing of this T cell receptor beta chain was carried out in a study of blood T cell repertoires in COVID-19. The assay was immunoSEQ multiplex PCR, and TCRdb's table has in-frame clones only and misses some. The sample consists of over 70,000 clones, about 89% of them appearing once. J was trimmed by 1 base and V by 1 base; bases with no gene match: 1. Germline V gives CDR1 SGHRS, CDR2 YFSETQ. This CDR3 is 14 amino acids long. The receptor was isolated from a man aged 50-60 years with COVID-19, enrolled during active disease. Sequencing was done on a sample of peripheral blood. The rearrangement uses TRBV5-1 and TRBJ1-1; 7 bases agree with TRBD1. This chain's CDR3 is CASSLTGENTEAFF. In nucleotides, the CDR3 is TGCGCCAGCAGCTTGACAGGGGAGAACACTGAAGCTTTCTTT.